This record looks at one T cell receptor beta chain sequence and its context. cDNA prepared by RNA extraction and subsequent reverse transcription served as the template for sequencing. Method: immunoSEQ multiplex PCR; TCRdb's copy keeps in-frame clones and lacks some. The repertoire holds around 160,000 clones, with more than 75% as singletons. The data derive from a study of CD8+ T cells in alopecia areata. The germline V and J ends were trimmed by 5 bases and 4 bases, with 7 bases remaining between them. Germline V gene sequence: CDR1 SGHNT, CDR2 YENEEA. This CDR3 is built from 12 residues. The V and J genes are TRBV11-3 and TRBJ2-3; a possible D gene is TRBD2 (6 bases). The clonotype was recovered from a human donor with alopecia areata. The starting material was CD8+ T cells sorted from blood, obtained at week 0. CDR3 nucleotide sequence: TGTGCCAGCAGCCGCGGGGCAGATACGCAGTATTTT. It is translated as CASSRGADTQYF.